The 8 T cell receptor beta chains below were found in one sample sequenced in a study of sequential checkpoint blockade in melanoma. Stated treatment: randomized to nivolumab then ipilimumab (arm A) or the reverse (arm B). Libraries were prepared by immunoSEQ multiplex PCR; TCRdb keeps only in-frame clonotypes and omits some of them. The sample has 10,000 to 15,000 clones; roughly 23% are singletons. Sample: tumor tissue (inferred from file names), taken from a patient given nivolumab and ipilimumab in sequence. Receptors were obtained from a human donor with melanoma.

The chain uses TRBV11-3 and TRBJ1-2; tentative D call: TRBD1 (5 bases). Trimming removed 2 bases from V and 2 bases from J, with 9 bases in between. Germline loops: CDR1 SGHNT, CDR2 YENEEA. The length of the CDR3 is 14 residues. The CDR3 nucleotides read TGTGCCAGCAGCTTATCGGGGGGAAACTATGGCTACACCTTC. Translation: CASSLSGGNYGYTF.

The chain employs TRBV18 and TRBJ1-1, with D uncertain. Trimming shortened V by 3 bases and J by 10 bases, and 15 bases separated the two germline ends. The CDR3 has 13 residues. The germline V gene encodes CDR1 KGHSH and CDR2 LQKENI. The CDR3 here is CASSPGIEVGAFF. DNA for the CDR3: TGTGCCAGCTCACCGGGGATCGAAGTCGGAGCTTTCTTT.

This clone was observed a handful of times. This sequence joins TRBV19 and TRBJ2-1; 11 bases match TRBD2. CDR1 LNHDA and CDR2 SQIVND come from the germline V gene (reference sequence). The V gene end was trimmed by 8 bases and the J gene end by 4 bases; junction bases not matched to a gene: 1. This CDR3 comprises 13 residues. Here the CDR3 reads CASRTSGYNEQFF. The CDR3 DNA follows: TGTGCCAGTCGGACTAGCGGGTACAATGAGCAGTTCTTC.

This chain uses TRBV5-1 with TRBJ1-6; D might be TRBD1 (5 bases). The V gene lost 2 bases and the J gene lost 8 bases, with 14 bases spanning the gap. CDR3 length: 15 residues. The V gene's germline CDR1 is SGHRS and CDR2 YFSETQ. CDR3 residues: CASSLEDTRYSPLHF. CDR3 nucleotides: TGCGCCAGCAGCTTAGAGGACACACGTTATTCACCCCTCCACTTT.

V is TRBV30 and J is TRBJ2-2; D is perhaps TRBD1 (5 bases). From germline, CDR1 is GTSNPN and CDR2 SVGIG (reference sequence). The CDR3 spans 14 residues. V was trimmed by 2 bases and J by 5 bases, leaving 12 bases between them. CDR3 in DNA: TGTGCCTGGAGTCAGAAAGGGGTTACCGGGGAGCTGTTTTTT. Encoded protein: CAWSQKGVTGELFF.

The table lists this clone with a few counts. The CDR3 coding sequence is TGCAGCGCGGACAGGAATCAAGGGGAGACCCAGTACTTC. It encodes CSADRNQGETQYF. This rearrangement joins TRBV29-1 to TRBJ2-5; 7 positions agree with TRBD1. The junction had 10 bases not matched to a gene; V was cut back by 7 bases and J by 5 bases. CDR1 is SQVTM, CDR2 ANQGSEA, per germline. This CDR3 contains 13 residues.

This clone was found many times. This chain joins TRBV11-3 and TRBJ2-2; D possibly uses TRBD1 or TRBD2 (5 bases each). Trimming pared 7 bases from V and 7 bases from J, leaving 16 bases between. The CDR3 has 14 residues. The germline CDR1 and CDR2 sequences are SGHNT and YENEEA. The CDR3 DNA sequence: TGTGCCAGCACCCCCGGGGCCAGCGGCGGGGAGCTGTTTTTT. This gives the protein CASTPGASGGELFF.

This clone was seen many times. This chain links TRBV11-3 with TRBJ1-2; 7 bases match TRBD1. CDR1 and CDR2 (germline): SGHNT, YENEEA. V trimming: 1 base; J trimming: 6 bases; junction bases outside the gene matches: 8. The CDR3 runs to 15 residues. The CDR3 sequence is CASSLVYHRGDGYTF. CDR3 nucleotide sequence: TGTGCCAGCAGCTTAGTTTACCACAGGGGTGATGGCTACACCTTC.